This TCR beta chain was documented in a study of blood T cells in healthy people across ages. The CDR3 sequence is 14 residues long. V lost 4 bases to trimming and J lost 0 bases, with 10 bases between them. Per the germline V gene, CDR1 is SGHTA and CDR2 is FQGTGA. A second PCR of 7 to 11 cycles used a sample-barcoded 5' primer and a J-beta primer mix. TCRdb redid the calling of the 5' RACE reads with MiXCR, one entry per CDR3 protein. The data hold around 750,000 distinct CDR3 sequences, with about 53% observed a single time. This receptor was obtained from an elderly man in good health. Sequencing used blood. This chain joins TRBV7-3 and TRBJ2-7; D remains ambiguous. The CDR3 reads CASSSHGGSYEQYF. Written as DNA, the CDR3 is TGTGCCAGCAGCTCACACGGCGGCTCCTACGAGCAGTACTTC. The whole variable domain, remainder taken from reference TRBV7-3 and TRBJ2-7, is GAGVSQTPSNKVTEKGKYVELRCDPISGHTALYWYRQSLGQGPEFLIYFQGTGAADDSGLPNDRFFAVRPEGSVSTLKIQRTERGDSAVYLCASSSHGGSYEQYFGPGTRLTVT.